A selection of T cell receptor beta chains follows, all from one sample in a study of cytomegalovirus exposure and HLA in healthy donors. Sequencing was performed with immunoSEQ multiplex PCR; in TCRdb, only in-frame clones are kept and a portion is missing. The data show roughly 140,000 clones, with 63% seen just once and 7% to 8.5% held by the top ten. Sequencing was performed on PBMCs. These receptor sequences come from a woman aged 55-69 years in good health and CMV-seropositive. The CDR3 runs from the conserved cysteine through the conserved F or W. The D gene is left open where the match is weak. Some rows mark clone size as missing; the rest say once, few, many or name a class of expanded clone.

size | D | J | V | length | CDR3 | DNA
- | TRBD1 | TRBJ2-1 | TRBV18 | 15 | CASSPRDRVKNEQFF | TGTGCCAGCTCACCACGGGACAGGGTAAAGAATGAGCAGTTCTTC
- | - | TRBJ2-1 | TRBV30 | 11 | CAWTQGYEQFF | TGTGCCTGGACTCAGGGGTATGAGCAGTTCTTC
- | - | TRBJ2-1 | TRBV7-3 | 14 | CASSSNGGPNEQFF | TGTGCCAGCAGCTCCAACGGGGGTCCCAATGAGCAGTTCTTC
- | TRBD2 | TRBJ2-4 | TRBV19 | 18 | CASSIAWTSGSNKNIQYF | TGTGCCAGTAGTATAGCATGGACTAGCGGGAGTAACAAAAACATTCAGTACTTC
- | - | TRBJ2-7 | TRBV4-3 | 15 | CASSQAGASAGEQYF | TGCGCCAGCAGCCAAGCGGGAGCGTCCGCTGGCGAGCAGTACTTC
- | - | TRBJ1-4 | TRBV10-3 | 15 | CAISEGNRFNEKLFF | TGTGCCATCAGTGAAGGAAACAGGTTTAATGAAAAACTGTTTTTT
- | TRBD1 | TRBJ2-1 | TRBV11-3 | 13 | CASRDRASREQFF | TGTGCCAGCAGGGACAGGGCGTCGAGGGAGCAGTTCTTC
- | TRBD2 | TRBJ2-2 | TRBV5-1 | 16 | CASSSRTSGNVGELFF | TGCGCCAGCAGCTCCAGGACTAGCGGGAACGTCGGGGAGCTGTTTTTT
- | - | TRBJ1-5 | TRBV18 | 16 | CASSPSGSNSNQPQHF | TGTGCCAGCTCACCATCAGGGTCTAATAGCAATCAGCCCCAGCATTTT
- | TRBD1 | TRBJ2-7 | TRBV5-1 | 15 | CASSLGTGSAYEQYF | TGCGCCAGCAGCTTGGGGACAGGGTCCGCCTACGAGCAGTACTTC
- | - | TRBJ2-5 | TRBV7-8 | 13 | CASSLHREETQYF | TGTGCCAGCAGCTTACACAGGGAGGAGACCCAGTACTTC
few | - | TRBJ1-5 | TRBV18 | 12 | CASSGANQPQHF | TGTGCCAGCTCGGGGGCCAATCAGCCCCAGCATTTT
once | TRBD1 | TRBJ2-7 | TRBV5-5 | 15 | CASSLVLGQSYEQYF | TGTGCCAGCAGCTTGGTCTTGGGACAGAGCTACGAGCAGTACTTC
once | - | TRBJ2-2 | TRBV6-5 | 15 | CASSYLGHLTGELFF | TGTGCCAGCAGTTACTTGGGACATCTAACCGGGGAGCTGTTTTTT
- | TRBD1 | TRBJ1-2 | TRBV5-6 | 14 | CASSIRQGDYGYTF | TGTGCCAGCAGCATACGACAGGGAGACTATGGCTACACCTTC
once | TRBD1 | TRBJ2-3 | TRBV7-9 | 14 | CARGTGEHTDTQYF | TGTGCCAGGGGGACAGGGGAACACACAGATACGCAGTATTTT
- | TRBD1 | TRBJ2-2 | TRBV6-1 | 14 | CASSEEGAGGELFF | TGTGCCAGCAGTGAAGAGGGGGCGGGTGGGGAGCTGTTTTTT
- | TRBD2 | TRBJ2-1 | TRBV30 | 15 | CAWSVSPSGNGEQFF | TGTGCCTGGAGTGTTTCTCCTAGCGGGAATGGTGAGCAGTTCTTC
- | - | TRBJ1-1 | TRBV28 | 12 | CASSPYRELAFF | TGTGCCAGCAGTCCGTACAGGGAATTGGCTTTCTTT
- | TRBD2 | TRBJ2-6 | TRBV19 | 18 | CASIGELAEPSGANVLTF | TGTGCCAGTATAGGAGAACTAGCGGAACCCTCTGGGGCCAACGTCCTGACTTTC
- | - | TRBJ1-5 | TRBV7-9 | 14 | CASSFQGSNQPQHF | TGTGCCAGCAGTTTCCAGGGTAGCAATCAGCCCCAGCATTTT
few | TRBD1 | TRBJ2-1 | TRBV4-1 | 13 | CASSQVGDRREFF | TGCGCCAGCAGCCAAGTGGGGGACAGGAGAGAGTTCTTC
few | TRBD2 | TRBJ2-3 | TRBV2 | 15 | CASPELAGGTDTQYF | TGTGCCAGCCCCGAACTAGCGGGAGGGACAGATACGCAGTATTTT
- | - | TRBJ1-5 | TRBV30 | 16 | CAWSATGRGSNQPQHF | TGTGCCTGGAGTGCAACGGGGCGGGGGAGCAATCAGCCCCAGCATTTT
- | - | TRBJ1-2 | TRBV10-3 | 16 | CAIKGGGTENSYGYTF | TGTGCCATCAAAGGAGGAGGGACGGAGAATTCCTATGGCTACACCTTC
- | TRBD2 | TRBJ2-7 | TRBV7-9 | 14 | CASSVSREAKPIYF | TGTGCCAGCAGCGTCTCTCGGGAGGCCAAACCCATATACTTC